The source of this TCR beta chain is a study of blood T cell repertoires in COVID-19. Across the study: Researchers got acute and convalescent COVID-19 samples from the United States, Italy and Spain. PBMCs, B-cell-depleted T cells, or T cells were the source of the cDNA or gDNA that made up the material.

Authors' data handling: Amplification from reference gene primers served as the basis for estimated nucleated cell counts. TCRdb keeps only in-frame clones here, not all; method: immunoSEQ multiplex PCR. V and J calls and clone size are as listed in that table; D and trimming were resolved from the DNA. Of fewer than 300,000 clones in the sample, more than 65% were seen once. This CDR3 has 11 residues. Germline V gene data show CDR1 as DFQATT and CDR2 as SNEGSKA (reference sequence). V lost 6 bases, J lost 14 bases, and 17 bases lay in between. The sequence was collected from a woman under 30 with acute or convalescent COVID-19. The genes are TRBV20-1 and TRBJ2-1; D may be TRBD2 (5 bases). Sequenced sample: peripheral blood. CDR3 nucleotides: TGCAGTGCCACCCTACGAGACTATGAGTTCTTC. Protein product: CSATLRDYEFF.